This entry describes one TCR beta chain. Its antigen is not identified. This specimen comes from a study of cytomegalovirus exposure and HLA in healthy donors. V shed 4 bases and J 4 bases; nucleotides not matched to a gene: 9. This CDR3 is 15 amino acids long. CDR1 is SGHNT, CDR2 YYREEE, per germline (reference sequence). Study-wide results and limits: Rare TCR sequences dominated, though some public TCRs recurred in many donors.

Researchers ran the PCR with 60 Vbeta and 13 Jbeta primers. Profiled with immunoSEQ multiplex PCR; TCRdb holds only in-frame clones, not every one. The sample holds 120,000 to 150,000 clones, approximately 78% seen once. Input material: PBMCs. This clonotype was obtained from a middle-aged man in good health and CMV-seropositive. V usage is TRBV5-4 and J usage is TRBJ2-5, with 8 bases lining up with TRBD1. CDR3 loop: CASSPLQGETETQYF. CDR3 in DNA: TGTGCCAGCAGCCCCTTACAGGGGGAAACAGAGACCCAGTACTTC. Filled out from reference TRBV5-4 and TRBJ2-5, the complete variable domain reads ETGVTQSPTHLIKTRGQQVTLRCSSQSGHNTVSWYQQALGQGPQFIFQYYREEENGRGNFPPRFSGLQFPNYSSELNVNALELDDSALYLCASSPLQGETETQYFGPGTRLLVL.